This T cell receptor (beta chain) comes out of a study of blood T cell repertoires in COVID-19. In the study's own analysis: Amplifying reference gene primers gave estimates of nucleated cell counts. TCRdb keeps only in-frame clones here, not all; method: immunoSEQ multiplex PCR. D and trimming come from the DNA, and the V and J calls and clone size come from that table. The repertoire holds 150,000 to 200,000 clones, with 85% to 90% as singletons. V was trimmed by 5 bases and J by 3 bases, leaving 13 bases between them. Per the germline V gene, CDR1 is MDHEN and CDR2 is SYDVKM. This CDR3 has 15 amino acids.

The sequenced sample consisted of peripheral blood. This clonotype originated in a woman between 65 and 79 years old with COVID-19, enrolled during active disease. The V call is TRBV28, the J call TRBJ2-2; the D gene is possibly TRBD1 (5 bases). The CDR3 nucleotides are TGTGCCAGCAGTCTGATTATAGGGGACACCGGGGAGCTGTTTTTT. Translation gives CASSLIIGDTGELFF.